The 29 T cell receptor beta chains given below trace back to one sample, sequenced in a study of beta chain features in type 1 diabetes. General study results and limits: The study found moderately but significantly shorter TCRB CDR3s in all four CD4+ subsets of Type 1 diabetes patients.

Antigens of these TCRs are unknown. The sequenced template was cDNA made from the entire isolated RNA. TCRdb keeps only in-frame clones here, not all; method: immunoSEQ multiplex PCR. The repertoire consists of about 70,000 clones, with almost 50% occurring once and the leading ten covering 0.55% to 0.8%. The sample taken for sequencing was central memory CD4+ T cells from blood. The source of these receptors is a man younger than 45 with type 1 diabetes.

The rearrangement joins TRBV11-2 to TRBJ2-3; TRBD2 aligns across 13 bases. This CDR3 is 18 amino acids long. The germline gives CDR1 SGHAT, CDR2 FQNNGV. V shed 1 base, J shed 2 bases, and the junction held 6 bases outside the gene matches. CDR3 loop: CASSLVTSGGGSTDTQYF. The CDR3 DNA is TGTGCCAGCAGCTTAGTTACTAGCGGGGGGGGGTCCACAGATACGCAGTATTTT. Combining the CDR3 with reference TRBV11-2 and TRBJ2-3 gives the whole variable domain EAGVAQSPRYKIIEKRQSVAFWCNPISGHATLYWYQQILGQGPKLLIQFQNNGVVDDSQLPKDRFSAERLKGVDSTLKIQPAKLEDSAVYLCASSLVTSGGGSTDTQYFGPGTRLTVL.

Here the CDR3 DNA reads TGCGCCAGCAGCGCGGGGGACCCCACAGATACGCAGTATTTT. This sequence encodes CASSAGDPTDTQYF. The V call is TRBV5-1, the J call TRBJ2-3; 7 nucleotides align to TRBD2. Germline V gives CDR1 SGHRS, CDR2 YFSETQ. V trimming: 4 bases; J trimming: 2 bases; junction bases outside the gene matches: 4. The CDR3 totals 14 residues.

The table lists this clone with a few counts. The V gene is TRBV29-1, the J gene TRBJ2-2; D is ambiguous. The V and J ends lost 0 bases and 9 bases respectively, with 5 bases between them. CDR1 SQVTM and CDR2 ANQGSEA come from the germline V gene. The length of the CDR3 is 11 residues. The CDR3 sequence: CSVEDQRELFF. CDR3 DNA sequence: TGCAGCGTTGAAGATCAAAGGGAGCTGTTTTTT.

This clone has more than one count but fewer than ten. The chain joins TRBV18 to TRBJ2-5, with D unresolved. The germline V and J ends were trimmed by 3 bases and 5 bases, with 10 bases remaining between them. The CDR3 extends over 13 amino acids. Germline CDR1 KGHSH, CDR2 LQKENI. The CDR3 region has the DNA TGTGCCAGCTCACCCGGGTCGGATGAGACCCAGTACTTC. Amino acids: CASSPGSDETQYF. The variable domain in full, with the rest retrieved from reference TRBV18 and TRBJ2-5, is NAGVMQNPRHLVRRRGQEARLRCSPMKGHSHVYWYRQLPEEGLKFMVYLQKENIIDESGMPKERFSAEFPKEGPSILRIQQVVRGDSAAYFCASSPGSDETQYFGPGTRLLVL.

This sequence joins TRBV7-2 and TRBJ2-1; TRBD2 matches 11 bases. CDR3 length equals 14 residues. Looked up from germline, CDR1 is SGHTA and CDR2 is FQGNSA. V shed 3 bases and J 8 bases; nucleotides not matched to a gene: 3. The CDR3 bases are TGTGCCAGCAGCTTGCGACTAGCGGGATATGAGCAGTTCTTC. Translating gives CASSLRLAGYEQFF.

V is TRBV7-2 and J is TRBJ2-5; 9 nucleotides line up with TRBD2. The germline CDR1 and CDR2 sequences are SGHTA and FQGNSA. This CDR3 is built from 16 residues. V lost 2 bases, J lost 11 bases, and 15 bases stayed unmatched. This chain's CDR3 is CASSLKREASWVEQYF. CDR3 nucleotide sequence: TGTGCCAGCAGCTTAAAGCGGGAGGCCTCGTGGGTGGAGCAGTACTTC.

This clone was detected only a few times. The chain has TRBV7-9 and TRBJ2-5, with TRBD2 identical over 12 bases. Per germline, CDR1 SEHNR and CDR2 FQNEAQ (reference sequence). Unmatched junction bases numbered 11, after V lost 5 bases and J lost 4 bases. This CDR3 region has 17 residues. The CDR3 region is CASSPGTSGYQAETQYF. For the CDR3, the DNA is TGTGCCAGCAGCCCCGGGACTAGCGGGTATCAGGCAGAGACCCAGTACTTC. The full variable domain, in which reference TRBV7-9 and TRBJ2-5 provide the parts outside the CDR3, is DTGVSQNPRHKITKRGQNVTFRCDPISEHNRLYWYRQTLGQGPEFLTYFQNEAQLEKSRLLSDRFSAERPKGSFSTLEIQRTEQGDSAMYLCASSPGTSGYQAETQYFGPGTRLLVL.

The chain is built from TRBV5-1 and TRBJ2-5; 10 bases line up with TRBD2. The CDR3 covers 15 residues. Germline trimming cut 0 bases from V and 4 bases from J; bases unmatched to any gene: 3. CDR1 SGHRS and CDR2 YFSETQ come from the germline V gene. CDR3 in DNA: TGCGCCAGCAGCTTGGCTAGCGGGAGCAGAGAGACCCAGTACTTC. This gives the protein CASSLASGSRETQYF. The variable domain in full, completed from reference TRBV5-1 and TRBJ2-5, reads KAGVTQTPRYLIKTRGQQVTLSCSPISGHRSVSWYQQTPGQGLQFLFEYFSETQRNKGNFPGRFSGRQFSNSRSEMNVSTLELGDSALYLCASSLASGSRETQYFGPGTRLLVL.

This clone has only a few counts. This rearrangement joins TRBV6-1 to TRBJ2-2; TRBD1 aligns across 8 bases. This CDR3 spans 16 amino acids. CDR1 is MNHNS and CDR2 is SASEGT in the germline V gene. V dropped 2 bases and J dropped 4; count of bases not matched to a gene: 6. This CDR3 reads CASSERGTGATGELFF. The CDR3 DNA sequence: TGTGCCAGCAGTGAAAGGGGGACAGGAGCCACCGGGGAGCTGTTTTTT.

This clone showed up just a few times. The chain couples TRBV11-1 to TRBJ1-5, with TRBD1 as a possible D gene (5 bases). Trimming removed 3 bases from V and 5 bases from J, with 8 bases in between. CDR3 length: 13 residues. In germline, CDR1 is SGHAT, CDR2 FQDESV (reference sequence). The CDR3 here is CASSLAGDQPQHF. CDR3 bases: TGTGCCAGCAGCTTGGCGGGGGATCAGCCCCAGCATTTT.

V and J are TRBV2 and TRBJ2-5; 9 bases line up with TRBD2. The CDR3 extends over 13 amino acids. The trim removed 8 bases at V and 4 bases at J, leaving 5 bases unmatched. CDR1 is SNHLY, CDR2 FYNNEI, per germline. The CDR3 loop reads CASSRGRGETQYF. The CDR3 DNA sequence: TGTGCCAGCTCTCGCGGGAGGGGAGAGACCCAGTACTTC.

The chain couples TRBV5-1 to TRBJ2-5, with 9 bases identical to TRBD2. V shed 0 bases and J 4 bases; nucleotides not matched to a gene: 4. Germline V gene data show CDR1 as SGHRS and CDR2 as YFSETQ. The CDR3 contains 15 residues. CDR3: CASSLGLAAGETQYF. CDR3 nucleotides: TGCGCCAGCAGCTTGGGACTAGCGGCGGGAGAGACCCAGTACTTC.

The J gene is TRBJ2-1, the V gene TRBV2; 9 bases agree with TRBD2. The CDR3 has 16 residues. With 4 bases clipped from V and 4 bases from J, the junction kept 8 bases outside the gene matches. Germline-derived CDR1 and CDR2 are SNHLY and FYNNEI. CDR3 DNA sequence: TGTGCCAGCAGTGGAGGGGGTGCGGGGGGGTACAATGAGCAGTTCTTC. Translating gives CASSGGGAGGYNEQFF.

This chain links TRBV2 with TRBJ1-2; D possibly corresponds to TRBD1 (5 bases). The length of the CDR3 is 14 residues. The V end lost 9 bases, the J end lost 0 bases, and 14 bases lay between the germline ends. Germline-derived CDR1 and CDR2 are SNHLY and FYNNEI. DNA for the CDR3: TGTGCCAGAACCGGGACGGGAGCTAACTATGGCTACACCTTC. Its translation: CARTGTGANYGYTF.

The sample holds a few counts of this clone. The chain has TRBV7-2 and TRBJ2-7; 11 bases fit TRBD2. Germline values: CDR1 SGHTA, CDR2 FQGNSA. CDR3 length: 15 residues. V shed 7 bases and J 0 bases; nucleotides not matched to a gene: 5. The CDR3 region has the DNA TGTGCCAGCACCGTAGCGGGAGGGGTCTCCTACGAGCAGTACTTC. This gives the protein CASTVAGGVSYEQYF.

This clone was seen more than once but under ten times. This chain uses TRBV23-1 with TRBJ2-7; 8 bases line up with TRBD1. TRBV23-1 counts as an open reading frame of uncertain function. This CDR3 is built from 16 residues. The trim removed 2 bases at V and 4 bases at J, leaving 10 bases unmatched. The CDR3 spells CASSQKTDREKYEQYF. In nucleotides, the CDR3 is TGCGCCAGCAGTCAAAAGACGGACAGGGAAAAATACGAGCAGTACTTC.

This clone came up a few times. The chain employs TRBV27 and TRBJ2-1; 13 bases fit TRBD2. With 1 base clipped from V and 9 bases from J, the junction kept 3 bases outside the gene matches. Germline V gene lookup returns CDR1 MNHEY and CDR2 SMNVEV (reference sequence). The CDR3 extends over 15 amino acids. The CDR3 region has the DNA TGTGCCAGCAGTTTATTCGGGACTAGCGGGACTGAGCAGTTCTTC. It is translated as CASSLFGTSGTEQFF.

J is TRBJ2-3 and V is TRBV14, with a possible D match to TRBD1 (6 bases). V was pared by 0 bases and J by 0 bases, with 10 bases between. Germline CDR1 reads SGHDN; CDR2 reads FVKESK. This CDR3 has 16 amino acids. Here the CDR3 DNA reads TGTGCCAGCAGCCAAGATCTGGGGGCGAGCACAGATACGCAGTATTTT. It is translated as CASSQDLGASTDTQYF.

The CDR3 bases are TGTGCCAGCAGCTTAGCACAGGGGGATAGTCGCTACTATGGCTACACCTTC. Protein sequence: CASSLAQGDSRYYGYTF. V is TRBV7-2 and J is TRBJ1-2; 8 nucleotides match TRBD1. Unmatched junction bases numbered 9, after V lost 0 bases and J lost 3 bases. Germline CDR1 reads SGHTA; CDR2 reads FQGNSA. The CDR3 has 17 amino acids. Complete variable domain (other parts from reference TRBV7-2 and TRBJ1-2): GAGVSQSPSNKVTEKGKDVELRCDPISGHTALYWYRQSLGQGLEFLIYFQGNSAPDKSGLPSDRFSAERTGGSVSTLTIQRTQQEDSAVYLCASSLAQGDSRYYGYTFGSGTRLTVV.

The chain carries TRBV7-2 and TRBJ2-7; 11 bases are a match to TRBD2. CDR3 length equals 16 residues. CDR1 SGHTA and CDR2 FQGNSA come from the germline V gene. Trimming at V came to 7 bases and at J to 3 bases, leaving 11 bases not matched to a gene. The chain's CDR3 is CASTSGGTSGIYEQYF. CDR3 in DNA: TGTGCCAGCACCTCCGGGGGGACTAGCGGAATCTACGAGCAGTACTTC.

As DNA, the CDR3 is TGTGCCAGCAGCTTGGCTGGCGGGCTCAAGGCGAGGGAGCAGTACTTC. Protein: CASSLAGGLKAREQYF. This rearrangement joins TRBV5-4 to TRBJ2-7; D is perhaps TRBD2 (5 bases). The V and J ends lost 0 bases and 7 bases respectively, with 20 bases between them. Germline-derived CDR1 and CDR2 are SGHNT and YYREEE (reference sequence). The CDR3 sequence is 16 residues long.

This chain links TRBV7-2 with TRBJ2-1, with D maybe TRBD1 (6 bases). This CDR3 spans 16 amino acids. CDR1 and CDR2 from the germline V gene are SGHTA and FQGNSA. V was cut by 0 bases and J by 7 bases, with 16 bases left in between. The CDR3 here is CASSLASLTGFNEQFF. Written as DNA, the CDR3 is TGTGCCAGCAGCTTAGCCTCGCTGACAGGCTTTAATGAGCAGTTCTTC.

The CDR3 nucleotides are TGTGCCAGCAGCCATGCGGGGCGTGCTGGGGCCAACGTCCTGACTTTC. Encoded protein: CASSHAGRAGANVLTF. The V call is TRBV11-3, the J call TRBJ2-6; TRBD2 is a possible D gene (6 bases). This CDR3 region has 16 residues. The germline gives CDR1 SGHNT, CDR2 YENEEA. Trimming left V 5 bases short and J 2 bases short, with 13 bases between.

This clone was seen only a few times. V is TRBV19 and J is TRBJ1-5; 8 bases fit TRBD1. Trimming at V came to 5 bases and at J to 1 base, leaving 7 bases not matched to a gene. The germline V gene has CDR1 LNHDA and CDR2 SQIVND (reference sequence). CDR3 length equals 16 residues. CDR3 DNA sequence: TGTGCCAGTAGTTTGACAGGGGATGAGAGCAATCAGCCCCAGCATTTT. It codes for CASSLTGDESNQPQHF.

This clone was seen a handful of times. The genes are TRBV9 and TRBJ1-1, with D possibly TRBD1 on 6 matching bases. Germline V gene lookup returns CDR1 SGDLS and CDR2 YYNGEE. The CDR3 contains 14 residues. Between the trimmed V and J ends, which lost 0 bases and 7 bases, there was a span of 13 bases. In nucleotides, the CDR3 is TGTGCCAGCAGCGTAGAAGGGACAAATCTTGAAGCTTTCTTT. Protein: CASSVEGTNLEAFF.

This clone was seen a handful of times. DNA for the CDR3: TGTGCCAGCGACAGGGGGACCACAGATACGCAGTATTTT. It encodes CASDRGTTDTQYF. V gene TRBV19 combines with J gene TRBJ2-3; 9 nucleotides align to TRBD1. The length of the CDR3 is 13 residues. The V gene's germline CDR1 is LNHDA and CDR2 SQIVND (reference sequence). V trimming: 9 bases; J trimming: 2 bases; junction bases outside the gene matches: 3.

The chain recombines TRBV7-2 with TRBJ1-4; 7 bases line up with TRBD1. Germline-derived CDR1 and CDR2 are SGHTA and FQGNSA. The J segment lost 6 bases and the V segment lost 5 bases, leaving 3 bases of the junction unmatched. This CDR3 is built from 13 residues. In nucleotides, the CDR3 is TGTGCCAGCAGCGCGACAGGGTATGAAAAACTGTTTTTT. Protein sequence: CASSATGYEKLFF.

The chain joins TRBV18 to TRBJ2-3, with 7 bases that match TRBD2. CDR3 length: 17 residues. Germline V lookup: CDR1 KGHSH, CDR2 LQKENI. V was pared by 2 bases and J by 0 bases, with 8 bases of the junction left unmatched. DNA of the CDR3: TGTGCCAGCTCACCAGAGGCGGGAGAGTGGAGCACAGATACGCAGTATTTT. Translated: CASSPEAGEWSTDTQYF.

The CDR3 region has the DNA TGTGCCAGCAGCCCAGGGGGGCAAGAGACCCAGTACTTC. Encoded protein: CASSPGGQETQYF. The V gene is TRBV7-9, the J gene TRBJ2-5; D is perhaps TRBD1 (7 bases). The CDR3 has 13 residues. The V end lost 5 bases, the J end lost 2 bases, and 9 bases lay between the germline ends. Germline lookup yields CDR1 SEHNR and CDR2 FQNEAQ (reference sequence).